A single sample is the source of the 31 T cell receptor beta chains below, sequenced in a study of blood T cells in healthy people across ages. Through a sample-barcoded 5' primer and a J-beta primer mix, a second PCR was run for about 6 to 11 cycles. TCRdb fed the 5' RACE reads into MiXCR, producing one record per CDR3 protein. This sample yields 1.5 million to 2 million distinct CDR3 sequences, of which approximately 50% are seen a single time; approximately 2.1% belongs to the top ten. The specimen was blood. Receptors were obtained from a middle-aged woman in good health.

V and J are TRBV7-6 and TRBJ2-3; TRBD2 matches at 11 bases. Unmatched junction bases numbered 7, after V lost 5 bases and J lost 0 bases. This CDR3 is 17 amino acids long. The germline V gene encodes CDR1 SGHVS and CDR2 FNYEAQ. The CDR3 sequence: CASSEIRLAGSTDTQYF. The CDR3 DNA is TGTGCCAGCAGCGAAATAAGACTAGCGGGAAGCACAGATACGCAGTATTTT.

The chain joins TRBV6-1 to TRBJ2-2; the match to TRBD1 covers 12 bases. Trimming took 6 bases from V and 7 from J; bases not matched to a gene: 12. This CDR3 is built from 17 residues. Germline V CDR1 and CDR2: MNHNS, SASEGT. The DNA for the CDR3 is TGTGCCAGCAGGGGCAACCCGGGACAGGGGGCAATCGGGGAGCTGTTTTTT. It specifies CASRGNPGQGAIGELFF.

The V gene is TRBV6-2 or TRBV6-3, the J gene TRBJ2-1; the match to TRBD2 covers 8 bases. The CDR3 is made up of 14 amino acids. Germline CDR1 MNHEY, CDR2 SVGEGT. V lost 4 bases to trimming and J lost 9 bases; unmatched junction nucleotides: 8. CDR3 in amino acids: CASSFRTSLPEQFF. As DNA, the CDR3 is TGTGCCAGCAGTTTTAGGACTAGCCTACCTGAGCAGTTCTTC.

This clonotype was seen a single time. The rearrangement uses TRBV7-2 and TRBJ2-7; 8 bases agree with TRBD1. The V gene's germline CDR1 is SGHTA and CDR2 FQGNSA. V lost 5 bases and J lost 3; bases outside the gene matches: 9. The CDR3 is 15 amino acids. The CDR3 nucleotides are TGTGCCAGCAGCCGAACAGGGGGACCCAACTACGAGCAGTACTTC. Its protein product is CASSRTGGPNYEQYF.

In its sample, this clonotype was seen a few times. The J gene is TRBJ2-7, the V gene TRBV29-1; D gene uncertain. Trimming removed 4 bases at V and 5 bases at J, with 18 bases between. Germline CDR1 SQVTM, CDR2 ANQGSEA. This CDR3 is 14 amino acids long. This CDR3 is CSVGAGRVLDEQYF. The CDR3 nucleotides are TGCAGCGTTGGGGCTGGAAGGGTCCTAGACGAGCAGTACTTC.

This clonotype was picked up a small number of times. The chain employs TRBV3-1 and TRBJ2-7, with 11 bases that match TRBD2. V lost 3 bases, J lost 4 bases, and 5 bases stayed unmatched. This CDR3 region has 15 residues. Germline values: CDR1 LGHDT, CDR2 YNNKEL (reference sequence). This chain's CDR3 is CASSHWGLAAYEQYF. The CDR3, as DNA: TGTGCCAGCAGCCATTGGGGACTAGCGGCGTACGAGCAGTACTTC.

The J gene is TRBJ2-5, the V gene TRBV6-6; weak D call: TRBD2 (6 bases). Gene TRBJ2-1 matches the end of the DNA better, so the J call may be wrong. Per germline, CDR1 MNHNY and CDR2 SVGAGI (reference sequence). The CDR3 is made up of 14 amino acids. The CDR3 spells CASSLRGMQETQFF. Here the CDR3 DNA reads TGTGCCAGCAGTCTGCGGGGAATGCAAGAGACCCAGTTCTTC.

This clonotype was seen just once. The V call is TRBV28, the J call TRBJ2-5; a weak D match, TRBD2 (7 bases). TRBJ2-7 explains the end of the DNA better; the J call may be wrong. The CDR3 spans 12 residues. The germline V gene encodes CDR1 MDHEN and CDR2 SYDVKM. The CDR3 nucleotides read TGTGCCAGCGGAGGGGGGGGGCGCGAGCAGTACTTC. It specifies CASGGGGREQYF.

Worth noting for this clonotype: A read error may account for a junction end that differs from germline. The V gene is TRBV7-8, the J gene TRBJ2-4; D possibly matches TRBD1 or TRBD2 (5 bases each). Germline CDR1 is SGHVS and CDR2 is FQNEAQ. This CDR3 has 16 amino acids. The CDR3 loop reads CASGLATELAKNIQYF. The CDR3 DNA is TGTGCCAGCGGCTTAGCGACAGAATTAGCCAAAAACATTCAGTACTTC.

CDR3 bases: TGCAGTGCTTCACAATCTAGCGGGGGCCCCACAGATACGCAGTATTTT. Amino acid sequence: CSASQSSGGPTDTQYF. The J gene is TRBJ2-3, the V gene TRBV20-1; 10 positions agree with TRBD2. The CDR3 runs 16 residues. After removal of 5 bases from V and 2 bases from J, the junction contained 10 bases not matched to a gene. Germline V gene sequence: CDR1 DFQATT, CDR2 SNEGSKA (reference sequence).

The chain employs TRBV5-5 and TRBJ2-1; 8 nucleotides match TRBD1. Germline lookup yields CDR1 SGHKS and CDR2 YYEKEE (reference sequence). V was clipped by 2 bases and J by 8 bases; unmatched bases: 9. CDR3 length: 15 amino acids. CDR3 residues: CASSLWTGSGDEQFF. CDR3 bases: TGTGCCAGCAGCTTATGGACAGGGAGTGGTGATGAGCAGTTCTTC.

The chain joins TRBV10-3 to TRBJ2-5; no firm D call. Germline V gives CDR1 ENHRY, CDR2 SYGVKD. Trimming removed 4 bases from V and 1 base from J, with 10 bases in between. This CDR3 comprises 14 residues. The CDR3 reads CAISGQNLQETQYF. The CDR3 DNA sequence: TGTGCCATCAGTGGGCAGAACCTCCAAGAGACCCAGTACTTC.

This chain connects TRBV7-9 to TRBJ1-5, with unresolved D. The germline V gene encodes CDR1 SEHNR and CDR2 FQNEAQ (reference sequence). The CDR3 covers 15 residues. Between the trimmed V and J ends, which lost 4 bases and 6 bases, there was a span of 16 bases. CDR3 sequence (DNA): TGTGCCAGCAGCTCCCCGGACCAACCGGGTCAGCCCCAGCATTTT. This translates into CASSSPDQPGQPQHF.

This clonotype showed up just a few times. The rearrangement links TRBV29-1 to TRBJ2-5; D unclear. CDR3 length: 12 amino acids. Per the germline V gene, CDR1 is SQVTM and CDR2 is ANQGSEA. V dropped 5 bases and J dropped 2 bases, with 9 bases sitting between them. CDR3 in amino acids: CSVKLRQETQYF. The CDR3, as DNA: TGCAGCGTTAAACTACGACAAGAGACCCAGTACTTC.

The sample holds one count of this clonotype. The genes are TRBV10-3 and TRBJ2-1; TRBD2 agrees at 9 bases. CDR1 ENHRY and CDR2 SYGVKD come from the germline V gene. This CDR3 is 15 amino acids long. After removal of 8 bases from V and 7 bases from J, the junction contained 12 bases not matched to a gene. The CDR3 here is CAIRPSSGEGNEQFF. The CDR3 coding sequence is TGTGCCATCCGGCCCTCTAGCGGGGAGGGTAATGAGCAGTTCTTC.

This clonotype appeared a few times. The gene calls are TRBV4-3 and TRBJ2-3, with D possibly being TRBD1 (8 bases). The CDR3 covers 17 residues. CDR1 is LGHNA, CDR2 YSLEER, per germline. V lost 0 bases, J lost 4 bases, and 17 bases lay in between. The CDR3 DNA follows: TGCGCCAGCAGCCAAGAAGGCCGTACAGGGGGGGCAGATACGCAGTATTTT. Translating it yields CASSQEGRTGGADTQYF.

The chain combines TRBV6-6 with TRBJ2-7; 9 bases line up with TRBD1. The length of the CDR3 is 13 residues. Germline-derived CDR1 and CDR2 are MNHNY and SVGAGI (reference sequence). Germline trimming cut 9 bases from V and 3 bases from J; bases unmatched to any gene: 6. The CDR3 coding sequence is TGTGCCAGTCATTGGACAGGGGACTACGAGCAGTACTTC. This translates into CASHWTGDYEQYF.

This chain joins TRBV20-1 and TRBJ2-3; 9 positions agree with TRBD1. The V and J ends lost 6 bases and 4 bases, in that order; junction bases with no gene match: 8. CDR3 length: 14 residues. Germline loops: CDR1 DFQATT, CDR2 SNEGSKA (reference sequence). This CDR3 is CSAPGTGRADTQYF. CDR3 coding DNA: TGCAGTGCGCCCGGGACAGGGAGGGCAGATACGCAGTATTTT.

This clonotype has only one observation. The chain is built from TRBV12-3 or TRBV12-4 and TRBJ2-2; no reliable D call. Trimming stripped 5 bases from V and 4 bases from J, with 8 bases between. This CDR3 has 13 amino acids. This CDR3 reads CASSELGTGELFF. The CDR3 region has the DNA TGTGCCAGCAGTGAGCTGGGCACCGGGGAGCTGTTTTTT.

V gene TRBV6-1 combines with J gene TRBJ2-4, with 9 bases aligning to TRBD1. The CDR3 contains 21 residues. Germline V gives CDR1 MNHNS, CDR2 SASEGT. Trimming removed 2 bases from V and 3 bases from J; junction bases left unmatched: 20. The CDR3 nucleotides read TGTGCCAGCAGTGAAAGTCCCCTAGGGACAGGGATGAGATTAGGCAAAAACATTCAGTACTTC. It yields the protein CASSESPLGTGMRLGKNIQYF.

The J gene is TRBJ2-7, the V gene TRBV27, with D perhaps matching TRBD1 (5 bases). V lost 6 bases to trimming and J lost 5 bases, with 17 bases between them. Germline lookup yields CDR1 MNHEY and CDR2 SMNVEV (reference sequence). The CDR3 totals 14 residues. The CDR3, as DNA: TGTGCCAGCAGGCTTCAGGGTAGAAGCCACGAGCAGTACTTC. Translated, it gives CASRLQGRSHEQYF.

The chain links TRBV11-2 to TRBJ1-2; 7 nucleotides match TRBD1. Germline CDR1 reads SGHAT; CDR2 reads FQNNGV. With 4 bases clipped from V and 4 bases from J, the junction kept 6 bases outside the gene matches. The CDR3 covers 14 residues. Written as DNA, the CDR3 is TGTGCCAGCAGCTCGACAGGGCGACCCTATGGCTACACCTTC. This translates into CASSSTGRPYGYTF.

Only one count was recorded for this clonotype. The CDR3 loop is CASSLAPGGGGELFF. CDR3 bases: TGTGCCAGCAGTTTAGCGCCGGGCGGGGGGGGGGAGCTGTTTTTT. J is TRBJ2-2 and V is TRBV12-3 or TRBV12-4; 8 positions agree with TRBD2. This CDR3 has 15 amino acids. With 0 bases clipped from V and 8 bases from J, the junction kept 5 bases outside the gene matches.

The J gene is TRBJ1-4, the V gene TRBV12-3 or TRBV12-4, with no clear D. The CDR3 loop spans 11 amino acids. The V and J ends lost 7 bases and 6 bases respectively, with 6 bases between them. The CDR3 sequence is CASTADEKLFF. The CDR3 coding sequence is TGTGCCAGCACCGCAGATGAAAAACTGTTTTTT.

This clonotype was counted a few times. V usage is TRBV20-1 and J usage is TRBJ2-7, with 7 bases identical to TRBD1. Germline V gene sequence: CDR1 DFQATT, CDR2 SNEGSKA (reference sequence). This CDR3 comprises 14 residues. The junction had 14 bases not matched to a gene; V was cut back by 6 bases and J by 6 bases. The CDR3 bases are TGCAGTGCCCAACGAGCGAGGGGGCCCCGCGAGCAGTACTTC. This codes for CSAQRARGPREQYF.

The chain carries TRBV5-1 and TRBJ2-3, with TRBD2 matching 14 bases. The CDR3 has 16 residues. The germline V gene encodes CDR1 SGHRS and CDR2 YFSETQ. With V trimmed by 6 bases and J by 3 bases, 6 bases remained unmatched. The CDR3 region is CASKGLAGAVTDTQYF. CDR3 in DNA: TGCGCCAGCAAGGGACTAGCGGGGGCGGTGACAGATACGCAGTATTTT.

J is TRBJ2-5 and V is TRBV20-1, with TRBD2 matching over 11 bases. Germline-derived CDR1 and CDR2 are DFQATT and SNEGSKA (reference sequence). The CDR3 loop spans 16 amino acids. The V and J ends lost 6 bases and 5 bases, in that order; junction bases with no gene match: 14. The CDR3 DNA is TGCAGTGCAGTCGGGACTAGCGGATATACTCAGGAGACCCAGTACTTC. It translates to CSAVGTSGYTQETQYF.

The genes are TRBV5-5 and TRBJ2-5; D might be TRBD1 or TRBD2, each matching 5 bases. This CDR3 spans 13 amino acids. Trimming shortened V by 4 bases and J by 5 bases, and 12 bases separated the two germline ends. Germline CDR1 reads SGHKS; CDR2 reads YYEKEE (reference sequence). The CDR3 sequence is CASSPGPAETQYF. The CDR3 bases are TGTGCCAGCAGCCCGGGGCCTGCGGAGACCCAGTACTTC.

The chain is built from TRBV4-3 and TRBJ1-1, with 9 nucleotides matching TRBD1. This CDR3 contains 14 residues. V lost 2 bases to trimming and J lost 7 bases; unmatched junction nucleotides: 5. The germline V gene has CDR1 LGHNA and CDR2 YSLEER. This CDR3 reads CASSQPDRGDEAFF. The CDR3 DNA is TGCGCCAGCAGCCAACCGGACAGGGGAGATGAAGCTTTCTTT.

In the case of this clonotype: This may arise from a read error, as a much more abundant clone is one base away. This chain links TRBV6-2 or TRBV6-3 with TRBJ2-6, with a weak D call TRBD1 (5 bases). The CDR3 is 13 amino acids. Germline-derived CDR1 and CDR2 are MNHEY and SVGEGT. V gave up 10 bases and J gave up 0 bases, with 7 bases separating them. CDR3 in amino acids: CAIRASGANVLTF. The CDR3 DNA reads TGTGCCATCAGGGCCTCTGGGGCCAACGTCCTGACTTTC.

The chain has TRBV4-1 and TRBJ1-5; 8 nucleotides line up with TRBD1. After removal of 5 bases from V and 7 bases from J, the junction contained 4 bases not matched to a gene. The CDR3 totals 13 residues. CDR1 is MGHRA and CDR2 is YSYEKL in the germline V gene. The CDR3 is CASSTPGGQPQHF. CDR3 sequence (DNA): TGCGCCAGCAGCACACCAGGGGGCCAGCCCCAGCATTTT.